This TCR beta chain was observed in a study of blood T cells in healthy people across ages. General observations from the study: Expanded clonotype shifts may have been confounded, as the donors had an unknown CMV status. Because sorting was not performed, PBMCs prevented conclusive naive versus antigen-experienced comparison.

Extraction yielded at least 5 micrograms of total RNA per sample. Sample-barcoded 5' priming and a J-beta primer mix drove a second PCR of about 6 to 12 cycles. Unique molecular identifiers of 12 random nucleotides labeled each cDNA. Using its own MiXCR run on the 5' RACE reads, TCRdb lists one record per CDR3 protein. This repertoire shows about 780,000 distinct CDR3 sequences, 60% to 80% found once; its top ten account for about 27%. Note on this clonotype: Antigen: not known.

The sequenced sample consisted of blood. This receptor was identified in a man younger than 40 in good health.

CDR3 residues: CASSYPMDRAGSGANVLTF. The CDR3 DNA is TGTGCCAGCAGTTACCCTATGGACAGGGCGGGGTCTGGGGCCAACGTCCTGACTTTC. The rearrangement uses TRBV6-5 and TRBJ2-6; 8 bases align to TRBD1. The germline gives CDR1 MNHEY, CDR2 SVGAGI. The CDR3 loop spans 19 amino acids. V shed 2 bases and J 1 base; nucleotides not matched to a gene: 10.